This TCR beta chain is from a study of control samples from healthy donors and cancer patients. Assay: immunoSEQ multiplex PCR; the TCRdb copy retains only in-frame clones and omits some. Among 100,000 to 150,000 clones listed, 92% were seen once. Between the trimmed V and J ends, which lost 0 bases and 0 bases, there was a span of 4 bases. The CDR3 has 14 residues. CDR1 is SGHRS, CDR2 YFSETQ, per germline. The TCR sequence derives from a young man in good health. V gene TRBV5-1 combines with J gene TRBJ1-5, with no clear D. Source material: blood. The CDR3 region has the DNA TGCGCCAGCAGCTTGGGGGGTAGCAATCAGCCCCAGCATTTT. Its protein product is CASSLGGSNQPQHF.